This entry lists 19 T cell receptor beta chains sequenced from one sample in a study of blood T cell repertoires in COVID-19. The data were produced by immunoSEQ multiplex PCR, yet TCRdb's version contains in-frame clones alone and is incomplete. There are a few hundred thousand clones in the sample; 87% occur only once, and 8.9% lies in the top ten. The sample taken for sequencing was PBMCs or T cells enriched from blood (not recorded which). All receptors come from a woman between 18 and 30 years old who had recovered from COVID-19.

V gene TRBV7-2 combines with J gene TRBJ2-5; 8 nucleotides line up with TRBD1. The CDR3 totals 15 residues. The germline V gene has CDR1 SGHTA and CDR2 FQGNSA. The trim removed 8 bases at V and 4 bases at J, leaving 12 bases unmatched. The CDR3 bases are TGTGCCAGCGGGGAGCAGGGGGCTTTGGGAGAGACCCAGTACTTC. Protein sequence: CASGEQGALGETQYF. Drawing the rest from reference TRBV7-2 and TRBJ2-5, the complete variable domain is GAGVSQSPSNKVTEKGKDVELRCDPISGHTALYWYRQSLGQGLEFLIYFQGNSAPDKSGLPSDRFSAERTGGSVSTLTIQRTQQEDSAVYLCASGEQGALGETQYFGPGTRLLVL.

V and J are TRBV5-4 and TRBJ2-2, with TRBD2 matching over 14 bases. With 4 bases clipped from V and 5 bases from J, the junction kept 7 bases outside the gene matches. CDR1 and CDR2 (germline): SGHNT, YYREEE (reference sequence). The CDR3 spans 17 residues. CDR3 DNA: TGTGCCAGCAGCAAGGGACTAGCGGGAGAGCGTACCGGGGAGCTGTTTTTT. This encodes CASSKGLAGERTGELFF.

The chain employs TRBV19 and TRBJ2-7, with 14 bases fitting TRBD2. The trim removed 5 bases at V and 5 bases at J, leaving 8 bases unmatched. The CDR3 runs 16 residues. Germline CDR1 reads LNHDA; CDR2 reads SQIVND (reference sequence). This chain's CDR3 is CASSPGTSGSRNEQYF. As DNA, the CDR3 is TGTGCCAGTAGTCCAGGGACTAGCGGGAGTCGCAACGAGCAGTACTTC.

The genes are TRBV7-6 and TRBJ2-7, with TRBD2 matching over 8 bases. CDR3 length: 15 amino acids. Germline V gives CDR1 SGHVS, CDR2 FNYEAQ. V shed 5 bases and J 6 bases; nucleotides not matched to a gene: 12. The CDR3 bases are TGTGCCAGCAGCCCTGAAGCGGGAGTGGGATCCGAGCAGTACTTC. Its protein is CASSPEAGVGSEQYF.

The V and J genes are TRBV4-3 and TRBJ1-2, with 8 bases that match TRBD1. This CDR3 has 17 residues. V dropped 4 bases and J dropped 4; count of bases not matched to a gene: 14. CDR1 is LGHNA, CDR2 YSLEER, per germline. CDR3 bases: TGCGCCAGCAGCCCCCGGCTTCCGGACAGGGCCGGCTATGGCTACACCTTC. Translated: CASSPRLPDRAGYGYTF.

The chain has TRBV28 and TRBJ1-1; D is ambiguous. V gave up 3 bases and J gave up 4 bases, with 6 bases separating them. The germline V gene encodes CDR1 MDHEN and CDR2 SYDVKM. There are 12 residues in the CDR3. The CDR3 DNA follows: TGTGCCAGCAGTTTCCCCGGCACTGAAGCTTTCTTT. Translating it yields CASSFPGTEAFF.

This chain's CDR3 is CASSLAVTGTEAFF. CDR3 DNA: TGCGCCAGCAGCTTGGCGGTAACGGGCACTGAAGCTTTCTTT. This sequence joins TRBV5-1 and TRBJ1-1, with D unclear. The CDR3 spans 14 residues. With 0 bases removed from V and 4 bases from J, the gap between germline ends came to 10 bases. CDR1 and CDR2 from the germline V gene are SGHRS and YFSETQ.

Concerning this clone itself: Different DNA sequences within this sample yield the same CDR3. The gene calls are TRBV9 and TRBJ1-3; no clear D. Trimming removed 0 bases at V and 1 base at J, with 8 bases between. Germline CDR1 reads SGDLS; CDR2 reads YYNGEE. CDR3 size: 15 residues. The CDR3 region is CASSVDQISGNTIYF. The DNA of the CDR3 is TGTGCCAGCAGCGTAGACCAGATATCTGGAAACACCATATATTTT. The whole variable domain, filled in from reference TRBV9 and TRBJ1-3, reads DSGVTQTPKHLITATGQRVTLRCSPRSGDLSVYWYQQSLDQGLQFLIQYYNGEERAKGNILERFSAQQFPDLHSELNLSSLELGDSALYFCASSVDQISGNTIYFGEGSWLTVV.

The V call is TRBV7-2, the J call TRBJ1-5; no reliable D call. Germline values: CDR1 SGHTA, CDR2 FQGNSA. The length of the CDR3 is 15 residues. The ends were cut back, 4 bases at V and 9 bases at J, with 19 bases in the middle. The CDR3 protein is CASSSPGVSLMPQHF. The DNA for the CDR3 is TGTGCCAGCAGCTCTCCAGGTGTGAGTTTGATGCCCCAGCATTTT. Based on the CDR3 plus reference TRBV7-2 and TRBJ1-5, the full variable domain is GAGVSQSPSNKVTEKGKDVELRCDPISGHTALYWYRQSLGQGLEFLIYFQGNSAPDKSGLPSDRFSAERTGGSVSTLTIQRTQQEDSAVYLCASSSPGVSLMPQHFGDGTRLSIL.

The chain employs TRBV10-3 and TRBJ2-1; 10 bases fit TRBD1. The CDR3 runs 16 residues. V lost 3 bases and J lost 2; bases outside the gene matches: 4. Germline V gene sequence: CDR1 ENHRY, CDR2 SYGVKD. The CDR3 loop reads CAISDGTGDTYNEQFF. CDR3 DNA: TGTGCCATCAGTGATGGGACAGGGGATACCTACAATGAGCAGTTCTTC.

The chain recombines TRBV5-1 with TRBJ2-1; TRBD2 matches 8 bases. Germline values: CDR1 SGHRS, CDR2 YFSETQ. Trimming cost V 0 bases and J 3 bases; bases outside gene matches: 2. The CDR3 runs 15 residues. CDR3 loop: CASSLVRGGYNEQFF. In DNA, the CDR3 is TGCGCCAGCAGCTTGGTCCGGGGGGGCTACAATGAGCAGTTCTTC.

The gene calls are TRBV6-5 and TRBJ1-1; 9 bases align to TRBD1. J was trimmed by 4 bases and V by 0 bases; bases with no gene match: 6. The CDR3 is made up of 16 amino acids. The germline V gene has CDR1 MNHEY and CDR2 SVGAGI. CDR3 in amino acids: CASSYSKGTGSTEAFF. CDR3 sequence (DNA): TGTGCCAGCAGTTACTCGAAGGGGACAGGGAGCACTGAAGCTTTCTTT.

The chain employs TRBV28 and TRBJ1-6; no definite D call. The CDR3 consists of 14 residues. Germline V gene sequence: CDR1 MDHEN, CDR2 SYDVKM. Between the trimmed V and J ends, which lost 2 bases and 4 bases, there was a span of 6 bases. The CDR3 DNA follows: TGTGCCAGCAGTTTAGGAGTTTATAATTCACCCCTCCACTTT. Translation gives CASSLGVYNSPLHF.

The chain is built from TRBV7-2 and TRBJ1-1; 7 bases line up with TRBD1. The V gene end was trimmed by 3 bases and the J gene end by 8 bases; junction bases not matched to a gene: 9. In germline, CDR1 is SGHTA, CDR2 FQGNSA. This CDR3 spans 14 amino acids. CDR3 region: CASSFQPQGGEAFF. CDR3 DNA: TGTGCCAGCAGCTTCCAGCCTCAGGGGGGAGAAGCTTTCTTT.

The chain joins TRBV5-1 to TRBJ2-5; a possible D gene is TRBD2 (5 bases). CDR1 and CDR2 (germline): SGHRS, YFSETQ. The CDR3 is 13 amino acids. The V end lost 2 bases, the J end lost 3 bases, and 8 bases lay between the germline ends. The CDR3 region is CASSLRTEETQYF. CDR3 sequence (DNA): TGCGCCAGCAGCTTACGGACTGAAGAGACCCAGTACTTC.

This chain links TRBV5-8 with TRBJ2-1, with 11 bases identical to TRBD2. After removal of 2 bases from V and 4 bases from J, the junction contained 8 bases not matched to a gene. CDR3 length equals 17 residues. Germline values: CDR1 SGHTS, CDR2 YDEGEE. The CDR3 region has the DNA TGTGCCAGCAGCTTACTCCCGGGACTAGCGGTATACAATGAGCAGTTCTTC. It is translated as CASSLLPGLAVYNEQFF. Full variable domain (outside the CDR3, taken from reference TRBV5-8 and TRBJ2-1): EAGVTQSPTHLIKTRGQQATLRCSPISGHTSVYWYQQALGLGLQFLLWYDEGEERNRGNFPPRFSGRQFPNYSSELNVNALELEDSALYLCASSLLPGLAVYNEQFFGPGTRLTVL.

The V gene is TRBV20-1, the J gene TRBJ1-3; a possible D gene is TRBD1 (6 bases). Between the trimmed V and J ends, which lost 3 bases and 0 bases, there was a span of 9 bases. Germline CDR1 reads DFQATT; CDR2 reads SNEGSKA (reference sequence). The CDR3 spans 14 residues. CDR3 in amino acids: CSASNRDSGNTIYF. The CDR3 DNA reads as TGCAGTGCTAGTAACAGGGACTCTGGAAACACCATATATTTT.

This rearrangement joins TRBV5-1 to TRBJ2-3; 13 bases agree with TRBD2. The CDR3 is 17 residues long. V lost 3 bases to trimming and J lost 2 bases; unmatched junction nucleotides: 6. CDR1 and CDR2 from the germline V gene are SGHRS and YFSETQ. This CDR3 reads CASSYRTSGRDTDTQYF. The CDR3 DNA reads TGCGCCAGCAGCTACCGGACTAGCGGGAGAGACACAGATACGCAGTATTTT. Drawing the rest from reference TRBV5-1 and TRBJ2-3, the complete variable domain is KAGVTQTPRYLIKTRGQQVTLSCSPISGHRSVSWYQQTPGQGLQFLFEYFSETQRNKGNFPGRFSGRQFSNSRSEMNVSTLELGDSALYLCASSYRTSGRDTDTQYFGPGTRLTVL.

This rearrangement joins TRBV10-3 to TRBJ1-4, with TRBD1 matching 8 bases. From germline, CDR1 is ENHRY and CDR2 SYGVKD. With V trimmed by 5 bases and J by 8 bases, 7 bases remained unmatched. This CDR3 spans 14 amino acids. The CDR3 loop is CAISPEDRAEKLFF. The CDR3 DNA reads TGTGCCATCAGTCCTGAGGACAGGGCGGAAAAACTGTTTTTT.